This is a list of T cell receptor beta chains from one sample in a study of cytomegalovirus exposure and HLA in healthy donors. Method: immunoSEQ multiplex PCR; TCRdb's copy keeps in-frame clones and lacks some. Among approximately 150,000 clones, roughly 83% were seen once, and the ten largest hold around 0.93%. The sequenced sample consisted of PBMCs. Source of these receptors: a young man in good health and CMV-seronegative. The CDR3 runs from the conserved cysteine through the conserved F or W. A D gene is named only where the DNA matches it firmly. A row's size may be missing; if present it is once, few, many or a size class.

j_call | v_call | clone_size | d_call | cdr3_nt | cdr3_aa
TRBJ1-1 | TRBV30 | - | - | TGTGCCTGGACTCAGGGCTCTGAAGCTTTCTTT | CAWTQGSEAFF
TRBJ2-3 | TRBV19 | - | - | TGTGCCACCGCTGTGCGGTGGACAGATACGCAGTATTTT | CATAVRWTDTQYF
TRBJ2-1 | TRBV14 | - | - | TGTGCCAGCAGCCAATTCCCTACAGGGCACAATGAGCAGTTCTTC | CASSQFPTGHNEQFF
TRBJ1-5 | TRBV19 | - | TRBD1 | TGTGCCAGTAGTAAGGGGACAGGTTATCAGCCCCAGCATTTT | CASSKGTGYQPQHF
TRBJ2-2 | TRBV13 | - | TRBD1 | TGTGCCAGCAGCTCAAGAGACAGGGGGCGAACCGGGGAGCTGTTTTTT | CASSSRDRGRTGELFF
TRBJ2-5 | TRBV21-1 | - | - | TGTGCCAGCAAGATCGGGACTAGCGGGAGCGAAGAGACCCAGTACTTC | CASKIGTSGSEETQYF
TRBJ1-1 | TRBV11-3 | - | - | TGTGCCAGCAGCCCCGACGGCAGGGCTCGAACTGAAGCTTTCTTT | CASSPDGRARTEAFF
TRBJ1-4 | TRBV27 | - | - | TGTGCCAGCCTCTCTTGGGAGGGAGGGCGAGAAAAACTGTTTTTT | CASLSWEGGREKLFF
TRBJ1-5 | TRBV30 | - | TRBD1 | TGTGCCTGGAGTCGTCAGACAGGGGTGGGTCAGCCCCAGCATTTT | CAWSRQTGVGQPQHF
TRBJ2-5 | TRBV2 | - | TRBD1 | TGTGCCAGCAAACTGACAGGGGCAGAGACCCAGTACTTC | CASKLTGAETQYF
TRBJ1-1 | TRBV2 | - | TRBD1 | TGTGCCAGCGGGGGACAGCCCCTGAACACTGAAGCTTTCTTT | CASGGQPLNTEAFF
TRBJ1-1 | TRBV12-5 | - | TRBD1 | TGTGCTAGTGGTTTGGGACCCCGGACAGGGACCATCACTGAAGCTTTCTTT | CASGLGPRTGTITEAFF
TRBJ1-5 | TRBV4-1 | - | - | TGCGCCAGCAGCCAAGATCGTGGGCAGGGCCGGAATCAGCCCCAGCATTTT | CASSQDRGQGRNQPQHF
TRBJ2-3 | TRBV5-1 | - | TRBD1 | TGCGCCAGCAGCTCAGAACCGGGACAGGGGATCGTTTATACAGATACGCAGTATTTT | CASSSEPGQGIVYTDTQYF
TRBJ2-7 | TRBV7-2 | - | - | TGTGCCAGCAGCTTAGCCCCCGGTTACGAGCAGTACTTC | CASSLAPGYEQYF
TRBJ2-1 | TRBV18 | - | - | TGTGCCAGCTCACCGTTAACCTACAATGAGCAGTTCTTC | CASSPLTYNEQFF
TRBJ2-1 | TRBV5-1 | - | TRBD1 | TGCGCCAGCAGCGGATCCGGACAGGGGGCGGATGAGCAGTTCTTC | CASSGSGQGADEQFF
TRBJ2-1 | TRBV28 | - | TRBD2 | TGTGCCAGCAGTTTACTTCTAGCGGGTGCTAGTGAGCAGTTCTTC | CASSLLLAGASEQFF
TRBJ2-7 | TRBV7-8 | once | - | TGTGCCAGCAGCTTAGAATCCCAGACGGGAGTTTACCACTACGAGCAGTACTTC | CASSLESQTGVYHYEQYF
TRBJ1-5 | TRBV27 | few | TRBD1 | TGTGCCAGCAGTTTACGCCGGACAGGGCCAAGGAATCAGCCCCAGCATTTT | CASSLRRTGPRNQPQHF
TRBJ1-1 | TRBV27 | - | - | TGTGCCAGCAAATCCGGGACTACTGAAGCTTTCTTT | CASKSGTTEAFF
TRBJ2-7 | TRBV5-1 | - | TRBD2 | TGCGCCAGCAGCTCGGGGGGACTAGCGGGAGTGGGGGAGCAGTACTTC | CASSSGGLAGVGEQYF
TRBJ2-1 | TRBV9 | - | - | TGTGCCAGCAGCGCCACAACAGGGACCTTATACAATGAGCAGTTCTTC | CASSATTGTLYNEQFF
TRBJ2-2 | TRBV28 | - | - | TGTGCCAGCAGTTTATGGACAGAGGAGAGCACCGGGGAGCTGTTTTTT | CASSLWTEESTGELFF
TRBJ1-1 | TRBV5-1 | - | - | TGCGCCAGCAGCTTGGGGGCCACAACGAACACTGAAGCTTTCTTT | CASSLGATTNTEAFF
TRBJ2-1 | TRBV18 | - | TRBD2 | TGTGCCAGCTCACCTAGATTAGCGGGGGCCTCCTACAATGAGCAGTTCTTC | CASSPRLAGASYNEQFF
TRBJ2-7 | TRBV4-1 | - | TRBD2 | TGCGCCAGCAGCTCCGTCCAGCGGGAGGGCCGAAGGTACTTC | CASSSVQREGRRYF
TRBJ2-1 | TRBV6-5 | - | - | TGTGCCAGCAGTTATTTGCCGGGAGTAAATGAGCAGTTCTTC | CASSYLPGVNEQFF
TRBJ2-7 | TRBV5-1 | - | - | TGCGCCAGCAGCTCAGGGACGGGGGACTACGAGCAGTACTTC | CASSSGTGDYEQYF
TRBJ2-1 | TRBV7-6 | - | TRBD1 | TGTGCCAGCAGCCCTCGACAGGGAAGGGTTAATGAGCAGTTCTTC | CASSPRQGRVNEQFF
TRBJ1-5 | TRBV27 | - | TRBD1 | TGTGCCAGCAGGCCGGGACAGCCCAATCAGCCCCAGCATTTT | CASRPGQPNQPQHF
TRBJ2-1 | TRBV11-2 | - | TRBD1 | TGTGCCAGCAGCGCCGAGACAGGGTACGGTCAGTTCTTC | CASSAETGYGQFF
TRBJ1-1 | TRBV11-2 | - | TRBD1 | TGTGCCAGCAGCGTAGGAGACAGGGGGATTGTCAATGATTTCTTT | CASSVGDRGIVNDFF
TRBJ1-2 | TRBV19 | - | TRBD1 | TGTGCCAGTAGTATTCTTGGGGACAGGGGTCGGGGCTACACCTTC | CASSILGDRGRGYTF
TRBJ1-1 | TRBV19 | - | - | TGTGCCAGTAGTATGTCTCTACAAGGGACTGGAGCTTTCTTT | CASSMSLQGTGAFF
TRBJ2-2 | TRBV7-2 | - | - | TGTGCCAGCAGCTTAATAGTAGTTGGCGGGGAGCTGTTTTTT | CASSLIVVGGELFF
TRBJ2-1 | TRBV11-2 | - | - | TGTGCCAGCAGCGAACACAGGGATTACAATGAGCAGTTCTTC | CASSEHRDYNEQFF
TRBJ2-7 | TRBV6-5 | - | - | TGTGCCAGCAGTTTTGGGAACAGGCCGGCCTACGAGCAGTACTTC | CASSFGNRPAYEQYF